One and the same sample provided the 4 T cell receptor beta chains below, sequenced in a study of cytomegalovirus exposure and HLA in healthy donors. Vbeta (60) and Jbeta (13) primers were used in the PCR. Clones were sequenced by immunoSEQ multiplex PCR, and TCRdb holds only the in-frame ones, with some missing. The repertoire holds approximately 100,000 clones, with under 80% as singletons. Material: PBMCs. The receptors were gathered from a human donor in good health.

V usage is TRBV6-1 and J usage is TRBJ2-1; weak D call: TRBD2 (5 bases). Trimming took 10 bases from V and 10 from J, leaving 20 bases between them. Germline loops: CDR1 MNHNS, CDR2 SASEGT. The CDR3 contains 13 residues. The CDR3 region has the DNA TGTGCCATTGTTCGGGCGGGTAAAGGGGAGCAGTTCTTC. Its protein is CAIVRAGKGEQFF.

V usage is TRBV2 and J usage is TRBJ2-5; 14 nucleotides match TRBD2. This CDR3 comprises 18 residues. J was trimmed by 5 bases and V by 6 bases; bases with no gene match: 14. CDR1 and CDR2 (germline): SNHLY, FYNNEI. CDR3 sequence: CASRGGTSGRFAGETQYF. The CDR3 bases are TGTGCCAGCAGAGGAGGGACTAGCGGGAGATTTGCCGGGGAGACCCAGTACTTC.

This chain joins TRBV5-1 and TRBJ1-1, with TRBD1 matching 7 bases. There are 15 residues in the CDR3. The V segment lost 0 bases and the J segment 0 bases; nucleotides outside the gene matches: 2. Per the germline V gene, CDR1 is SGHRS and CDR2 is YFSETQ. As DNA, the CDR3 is TGCGCCAGCAGCTTGGTGGGACAGTTGAACACTGAAGCTTTCTTT. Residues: CASSLVGQLNTEAFF.

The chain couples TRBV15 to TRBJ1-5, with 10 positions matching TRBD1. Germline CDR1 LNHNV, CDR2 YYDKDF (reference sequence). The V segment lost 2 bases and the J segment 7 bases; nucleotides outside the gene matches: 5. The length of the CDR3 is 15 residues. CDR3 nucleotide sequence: TGTGCCACCAGCAGAACAAGACAGGGGGCCCAGCCCCAGCATTTT. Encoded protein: CATSRTRQGAQPQHF.